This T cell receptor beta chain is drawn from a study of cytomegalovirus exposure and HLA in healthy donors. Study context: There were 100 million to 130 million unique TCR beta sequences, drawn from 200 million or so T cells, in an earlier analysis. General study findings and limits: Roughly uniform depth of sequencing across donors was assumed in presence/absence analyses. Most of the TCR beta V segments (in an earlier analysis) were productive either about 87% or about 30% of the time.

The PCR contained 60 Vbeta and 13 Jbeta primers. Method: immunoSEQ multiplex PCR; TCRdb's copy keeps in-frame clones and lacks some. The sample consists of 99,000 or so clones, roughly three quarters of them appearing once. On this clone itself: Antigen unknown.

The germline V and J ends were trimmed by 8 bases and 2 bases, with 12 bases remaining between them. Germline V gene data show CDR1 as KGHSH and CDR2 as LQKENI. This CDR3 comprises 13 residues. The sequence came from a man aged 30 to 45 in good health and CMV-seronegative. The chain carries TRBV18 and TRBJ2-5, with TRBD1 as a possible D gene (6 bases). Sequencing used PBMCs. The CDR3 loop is CASGRDKQETQYF. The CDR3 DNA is TGTGCCAGCGGCCGGGACAAACAAGAGACCCAGTACTTC.